This is a list of T cell receptor beta chains from one sample in a study of shared clonotypes between healthy human individuals. Some clones are missing from TCRdb's copy, which holds only in-frame ones; the method was immunoSEQ multiplex PCR. The sample consists of some 580,000 clones, roughly 98% of them appearing once. Source material: naive CD8+ T cells sorted from blood. All receptors come from a man between 25 and 39 years old in good health. Each CDR3 is given with its conserved first and last residue. The D gene is left open where the match is weak. Not every row has a clone size; where given, it reads once, few, many or a size class.

DNA	CDR3	V	size	D	J
TGTGCCAGCAGCTTGGAGGGCCGGGAGCAGTTCTTC	CASSLEGREQFF	TRBV7-3	.	.	TRBJ2-1
TGTGCCACCTCTAGCCAACCGGGACAGGGGGCTGTCTATGGCTACACCTTC	CATSSQPGQGAVYGYTF	TRBV7-2	once	TRBD1	TRBJ1-2
TGTGCCAGCAGTTTACGCGGGATGGACACTGAAGCTTTCTTT	CASSLRGMDTEAFF	TRBV27	.	.	TRBJ1-1
TGTGCCAGCAGTGGAAGCGAACAGGGGAGAGAGACCCAGTACTTC	CASSGSEQGRETQYF	TRBV2	.	TRBD1	TRBJ2-5
TGTGCCAGCAGCCATGGGCTAGCGGACCGGTACACCGGGGAGCTGTTTTTT	CASSHGLADRYTGELFF	TRBV14	.	TRBD2	TRBJ2-2
TGCAGCGTTGGCCTACCCACCGGGACGGAAAAAGGGTTCACTGAAGCTTTCTTT	CSVGLPTGTEKGFTEAFF	TRBV29-1	.	.	TRBJ1-1
TGTGCCAGCAGCTTGGACAGATGGGGAGAGACCCAGTACTTC	CASSLDRWGETQYF	TRBV5-4	.	.	TRBJ2-5
TGTGCCAGCAGTACGACAGGGCCCCTCACCGGGGAGCTGTTTTTT	CASSTTGPLTGELFF	TRBV6-5	.	TRBD1	TRBJ2-2
TGTGCCAGCAGCGCGGGGACTACCGGCTACGAGCAGTACTTC	CASSAGTTGYEQYF	TRBV9	.	TRBD2	TRBJ2-7
TGTGCCAGCAGCGAGGACAGTCTATCCGGTAATGAGCAGTTCTTC	CASSEDSLSGNEQFF	TRBV9	.	.	TRBJ2-1
TGTGCCAGCGGGAGGGCCTCCTACGAGCAGTACTTC	CASGRASYEQYF	TRBV27	.	TRBD2	TRBJ2-7
TGTGCCAGCAAGGGAGGACAGAGCACAGATACGCAGTATTTT	CASKGGQSTDTQYF	TRBV7-9	.	.	TRBJ2-3
TGCGCCAGCAGCTTTCCCGGGGCCTACGAGCAGTACTTC	CASSFPGAYEQYF	TRBV5-1	.	.	TRBJ2-7
TGTGCCAGCAGCGCACCCAGGGGAGATACCTACGAGCAGTACTTC	CASSAPRGDTYEQYF	TRBV6-1	.	.	TRBJ2-7
TGTGCCAGCAGCGGACGGACAGGGTCCTACGAGCAGTACTTC	CASSGRTGSYEQYF	TRBV5-6	.	TRBD1	TRBJ2-7
TGTGCCAGCAGTTCCCTGGACCCCCAAAAGGCCTACAATGAGCAGTTCTTC	CASSSLDPQKAYNEQFF	TRBV27	once	.	TRBJ2-1
TGTGCCACCAGCAAAACCTGGGACATCGGTGAGGTTCCCCAGCATTTT	CATSKTWDIGEVPQHF	TRBV15	.	.	TRBJ1-5
TGTGCCAGCAGCGGAGGACTAGCGGGAGTAAGACGCGAGCAGTTCTTC	CASSGGLAGVRREQFF	TRBV9	.	TRBD2	TRBJ2-1